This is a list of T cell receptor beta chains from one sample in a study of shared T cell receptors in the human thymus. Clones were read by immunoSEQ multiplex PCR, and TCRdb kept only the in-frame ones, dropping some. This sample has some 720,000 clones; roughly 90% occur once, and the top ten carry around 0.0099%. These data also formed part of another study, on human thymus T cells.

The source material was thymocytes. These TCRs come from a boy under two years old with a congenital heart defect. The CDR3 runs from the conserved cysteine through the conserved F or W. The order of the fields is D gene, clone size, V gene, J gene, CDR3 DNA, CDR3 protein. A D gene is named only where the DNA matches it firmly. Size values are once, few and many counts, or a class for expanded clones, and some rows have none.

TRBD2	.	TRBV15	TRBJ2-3	TGTGCCACCAGCAGAGATACGCGGGAGGGCCGGGTAGACGCAGATACGCAGTATTTT	CATSRDTREGRVDADTQYF
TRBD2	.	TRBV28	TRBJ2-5	TGTGCCAGCAGTTTATACGGGAGGGCCCGGGAGACCCAGTACTTC	CASSLYGRARETQYF
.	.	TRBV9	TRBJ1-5	TGTGCCAGCAGCGTAGGGGGGGGGAAGCAGCCCCAGCATTTT	CASSVGGGKQPQHF
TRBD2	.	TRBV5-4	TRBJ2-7	TGTGCCAGCAGCCGTAGCGGGGCCGTGGGCGAGCAGTACTTC	CASSRSGAVGEQYF
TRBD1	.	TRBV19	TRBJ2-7	TGTGCCAGTAGTATGAGTCGGTATACCGGGACAGGGGACGAGCAGTACTTC	CASSMSRYTGTGDEQYF
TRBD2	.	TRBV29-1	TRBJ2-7	TGCAGCGTTCTCCTTAGCGGGAGACCTTTCTACGAGCAGTACTTC	CSVLLSGRPFYEQYF
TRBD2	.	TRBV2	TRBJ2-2	TGTGCCAGCAGCCCAGCGACGGGGGGCGGGGAGCTGTTTTTT	CASSPATGGGELFF
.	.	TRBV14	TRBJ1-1	TGTGCCAGCAGCCAGGGTAGCAGGGAGGGGGGCACTGAAGCTTTCTTT	CASSQGSREGGTEAFF
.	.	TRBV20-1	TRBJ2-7	TGCAGTGCTGGGAGCTCCTACGAGCAGTACTTC	CSAGSSYEQYF
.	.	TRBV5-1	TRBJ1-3	TGCGCCAGCAGCTTGGCCCGGGGAGGAAGAAACACCATATATTTT	CASSLARGGRNTIYF
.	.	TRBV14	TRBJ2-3	TGTGCCAGCAGCCAAGTACTTAGCGGAGATACGCAGTATTTT	CASSQVLSGDTQYF
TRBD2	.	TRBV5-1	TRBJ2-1	TGCGCCAGCAACGGACTAGCGGGAGCTGAGCAGTTCTTC	CASNGLAGAEQFF
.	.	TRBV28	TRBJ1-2	TGTGCCAGCAGTTACCCCGACAGGAACTATGACTACACCTTC	CASSYPDRNYDYTF
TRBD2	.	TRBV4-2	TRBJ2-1	TGTGCCAGCAGCCAAGATCGACTAGCGGGACGTGAGCAGTTCTTC	CASSQDRLAGREQFF
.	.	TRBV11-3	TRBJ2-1	TGTGCCAGCAGCTCACGGACATACAATGAGCAGTTCTTC	CASSSRTYNEQFF
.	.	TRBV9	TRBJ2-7	TGTGCCAGCAGCGTAGCTAGATACGAGCAGTACTTC	CASSVARYEQYF
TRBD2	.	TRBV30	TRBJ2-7	TGTGCCTGGAGACAGAAAGGGACTAGCGGGATCCTGGGGTACGAGCAGTACTTC	CAWRQKGTSGILGYEQYF
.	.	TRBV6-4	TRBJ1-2	TGTGCCAGCAGTGAAAGACAGACCCATGCTTTCCCCTATGGCTACACCTTC	CASSERQTHAFPYGYTF
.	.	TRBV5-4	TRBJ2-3	TGTGCCAGCAGACACCTGGCGGGGTCCTTCACAGATACGCAGTATTTT	CASRHLAGSFTDTQYF
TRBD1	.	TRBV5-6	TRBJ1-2	TGTGCCAGCAGCCGCGACAGGGGGCTTAGGGGCTACACCTTC	CASSRDRGLRGYTF
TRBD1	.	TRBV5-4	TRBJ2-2	TGTGCCAGCAGCTTGGGAAGGGACAGGGGGCATAGCGGGGAGCTGTTTTTT	CASSLGRDRGHSGELFF
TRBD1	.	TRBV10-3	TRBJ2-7	TGTGCCATCAGTCGGGGGGACAGGGTAGACTACGAGCAGTACTTC	CAISRGDRVDYEQYF
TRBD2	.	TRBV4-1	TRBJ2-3	TGCGCCAGCAGCCAAGATAGGACCCCCGCGCGGGGGGATACGCAGTATTTT	CASSQDRTPARGDTQYF
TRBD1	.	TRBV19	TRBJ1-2	TGTGCCAGTAGTATGGACTCCTCGACAGGGGGCCCTGTCTATGGCTACACCTTC	CASSMDSSTGGPVYGYTF
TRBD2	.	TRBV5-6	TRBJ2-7	TGTGCCAGCAGTCGGGGGCTAGCGGGAGAGGATGAGCAGTACTTC	CASSRGLAGEDEQYF
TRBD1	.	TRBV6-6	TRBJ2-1	TGTGCCAGCAGGGGACAGGGAAGCGACCCCTACAATGAGCAGTTCTTC	CASRGQGSDPYNEQFF
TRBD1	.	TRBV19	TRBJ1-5	TGTGCCAGTAGTATTCGGGGCCCCCATCCACAGGGGGGGAAACAGCCCCAGCATTTT	CASSIRGPHPQGGKQPQHF
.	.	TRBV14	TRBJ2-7	TGTGCCAGCAGCCCGGAAGTATTGCAATATCGAGGCGAGCAGTACTTC	CASSPEVLQYRGEQYF
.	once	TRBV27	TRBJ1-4	TGTGCCAGCAGTTTATTTGGGGAGGGGAATGAAAAACTGTTTTTT	CASSLFGEGNEKLFF
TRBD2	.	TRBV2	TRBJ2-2	TGTGCCCTCAAGCCAGCGGGAGGGCCTCGCACCGGGGAGCTGTTTTTT	CALKPAGGPRTGELFF
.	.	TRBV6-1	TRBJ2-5	TGTGCCAGCAGCGCCAGAGCGCCAAGGAACTTC	CASSARAPRNF
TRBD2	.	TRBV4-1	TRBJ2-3	TGCGCCAGCAGCCATACTAGACTAGCGGATAGCACAGATACGCAGTATTTT	CASSHTRLADSTDTQYF
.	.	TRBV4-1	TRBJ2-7	TGCGCCAGCAGCCAAGATCGGACGGGAGCCCACGAGCAGTACTTC	CASSQDRTGAHEQYF